This TCR beta chain was identified during a study of blood T cells in healthy people across ages. A J-beta primer mix and a sample-barcoded 5' primer were used in a second PCR of about 7 to 12 cycles. TCRdb used MiXCR to reprocess the 5' RACE reads, holding one entry per CDR3 protein. Of around 620,000 distinct CDR3 sequences listed, approximately 25% are singletons. Study-wide points: TCR beta diversity, measured per million T cells, fell in a roughly linear way with age.

In the case of this clonotype: Its antigen is currently unknown.

This CDR3 spans 13 amino acids. Germline CDR1 reads LGHNA; CDR2 reads YSLEER. Trimming removed 8 bases at V and 4 bases at J, with 13 bases between. Sequencing was carried out using blood. The rearrangement joins TRBV4-3 to TRBJ2-3; TRBD1 is a possible D gene (5 bases). The clonotype was recovered from a woman in her 70s in good health. The CDR3 here is CASGAEGADTQYF. In DNA, the CDR3 is TGCGCCAGCGGGGCTGAAGGGGCAGATACGCAGTATTTT.